The present T cell receptor beta chain was sequenced within a study of blood T cell repertoires in COVID-19. Study in general: The samples span acute and convalescent COVID-19 from the United States, Italy and Spain. The cDNA or gDNA used as material had been derived from T cells, B-cell-depleted T cells, or PBMCs.

Authors' processing steps: Amplification with reference gene primers provided the estimates of nucleated cell counts. Sequencing was performed with immunoSEQ multiplex PCR; in TCRdb, only in-frame clones are kept and a portion is missing. Clonal size and the V and J genes are those of that table, whereas D and trimming came from the DNA. The sample includes about 22,000 clones, about 90% of them seen just once. The CDR3 runs to 13 residues. Between the trimmed V and J ends, which lost 4 bases and 8 bases, there was a span of 11 bases. Germline V gene sequence: CDR1 MDHEN, CDR2 SYDVKM. The sequencing sample was made of peripheral blood. The chain combines TRBV28 with TRBJ1-4; maybe TRBD1 (5 bases). This receptor was identified in an older woman with active COVID-19. CDR3 sequence reads: CASSSGREEKLFF. The CDR3 DNA reads as TGTGCCAGCAGTTCAGGGCGCGAAGAAAAACTGTTTTTT.